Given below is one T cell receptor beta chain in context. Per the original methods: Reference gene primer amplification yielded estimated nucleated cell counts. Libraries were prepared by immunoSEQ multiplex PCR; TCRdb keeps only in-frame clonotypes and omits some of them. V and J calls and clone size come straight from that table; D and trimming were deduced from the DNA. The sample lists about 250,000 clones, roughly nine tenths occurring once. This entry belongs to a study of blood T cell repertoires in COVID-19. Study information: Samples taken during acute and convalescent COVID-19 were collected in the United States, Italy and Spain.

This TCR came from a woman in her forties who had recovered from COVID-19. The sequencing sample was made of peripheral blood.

In DNA, the CDR3 is TGTGCCAGCAGTACAGGTTTCTTTCAGCCCCAGCATTTT. As protein: CASSTGFFQPQHF. This rearrangement joins TRBV27 to TRBJ1-5, with a possible D match to TRBD1 (5 bases). Germline V CDR1 and CDR2: MNHEY, SMNVEV (reference sequence). The V gene lost 5 bases and the J gene lost 6 bases, with 11 bases spanning the gap. This CDR3 comprises 13 residues.